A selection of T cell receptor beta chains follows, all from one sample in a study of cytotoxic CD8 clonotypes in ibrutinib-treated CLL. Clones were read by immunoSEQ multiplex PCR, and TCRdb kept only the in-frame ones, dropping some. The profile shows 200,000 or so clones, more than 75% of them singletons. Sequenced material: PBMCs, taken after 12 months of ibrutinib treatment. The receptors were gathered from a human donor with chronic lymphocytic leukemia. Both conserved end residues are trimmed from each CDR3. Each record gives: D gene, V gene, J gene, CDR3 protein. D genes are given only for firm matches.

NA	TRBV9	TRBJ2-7	ASSPAPQSSYEQY
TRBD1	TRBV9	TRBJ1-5	ASSLEWDSQPQH
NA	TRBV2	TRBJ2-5	ASRVTEILIQETQY
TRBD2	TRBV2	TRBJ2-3	VTGTSGTDTQY
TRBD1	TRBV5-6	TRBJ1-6	ASRPGQQNSPLH
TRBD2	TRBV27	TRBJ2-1	ASSMGTTYNEQF
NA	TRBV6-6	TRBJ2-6	ASSYTSSGANVLT
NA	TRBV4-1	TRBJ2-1	ASSQFVGESSYNEQF
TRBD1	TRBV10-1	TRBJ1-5	ASSESGRGDNQPQH
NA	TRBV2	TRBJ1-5	ASSMDRSNQPQH
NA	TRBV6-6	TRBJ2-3	ASSPGGASQY
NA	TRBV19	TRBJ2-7	ASSRGRLYEQY
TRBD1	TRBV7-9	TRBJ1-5	ASSTGGGNQPQH
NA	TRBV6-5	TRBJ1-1	ASSPASGRSEAF
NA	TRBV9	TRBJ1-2	ASSVGGDYGYT
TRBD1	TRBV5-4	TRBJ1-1	ASSSFRDSEAF
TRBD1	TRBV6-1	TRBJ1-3	ASSADRASGNTIY
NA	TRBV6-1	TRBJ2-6	ASSGLGANVLT
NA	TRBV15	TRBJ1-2	ATSRAVFGGSGYT
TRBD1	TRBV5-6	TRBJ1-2	ASIPGTERFFTNYGYT
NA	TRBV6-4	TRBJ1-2	ASSADHSSYGYT
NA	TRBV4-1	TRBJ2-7	ASCKTVGSYEQY
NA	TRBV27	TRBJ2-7	ASSFLARPYEQY
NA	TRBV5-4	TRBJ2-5	ATRKNRASQETQY